This T cell receptor beta chain originates from a study of cytomegalovirus exposure and HLA in healthy donors. General observations from the study: Highly shared variants forming one cluster were likely a sequencing artifact. The study designated 164 TCR beta chains cytomegalovirus-associated. A later analysis reportedly found fewer N-insertions in an Asian-associated ancestry cluster than the roughly 670-donor mean.

The V end lost 5 bases, the J end lost 8 bases, and 12 bases lay between the germline ends. In germline, CDR1 is SEHNR, CDR2 FQNEAQ (reference sequence). The CDR3 is 12 amino acids. In the PCR, 60 Vbeta and 13 Jbeta primers were used. Repertoires were generated with immunoSEQ multiplex PCR, while TCRdb's copy carries only in-frame clones and drops some. The sample includes 150,000 or so clones, 77% of them seen just once. As for this clone: The antigen is not known.

The rearrangement links TRBV7-9 to TRBJ1-2, with D tentatively TRBD1 (6 bases). Sequences were obtained from PBMCs. This clonotype originated in a female donor in good health and CMV-seronegative. The CDR3, as DNA: TGTGCCAGCAGCCCGAAGACAGGCGGCTACACCTTC. Its protein product is CASSPKTGGYTF.